The clone carrying this T cell receptor beta chain was detected a few times. The antigen remains undetermined. TCRdb analysed the reads with MiXCR anew, one entry per CDR3 protein. Of around 340,000 distinct CDR3 sequences in the sample, about 27% were seen once. This CDR3 is 13 amino acids long. The V end was cut by 5 bases, the J end by 1 base, with 8 bases between. CDR1 is SNHLY and CDR2 is FYNNEI in the germline V gene. This entry comes from a study of T cell repertoires in cytomegalovirus infection. Study-wide background: Public TCR beta signature analysis indicated the presence of both CMV infection and matching HLA type. Study outcomes and limitations: Of the TCR beta families, the public ones yielded a cumulative frequency that identified carriers of CMV plus the relevant HLA.

V is TRBV2 and J is TRBJ1-2; D remains ambiguous. The receptor's source is a human donor in good health (CMV status not recorded). Some clones in this sample may be carry-over from other donors' samples. Sample: cultured PBMCs, taken from culture after CMV antigen stimulation. DNA for the CDR3: TGTGCCAGCAGTAACCAGGTTAACTATGGCTACACCTTC. Translated: CASSNQVNYGYTF.